This T cell receptor beta chain was sequenced in a study of spatial heterogeneity in lung cancer. The wider study: Mean representation of each unique TCR and UMI combination in the raw reads exceeded 9.5 occurrences.

Individually, TCR cDNA molecules were each labelled with a unique molecular identifier. MiXCR, applied by TCRdb to the 5' RACE reads, yields one record per CDR3 protein. The profile covers under 10,000 distinct CDR3 sequences, with around 4.6% appearing a single time and roughly 28% taken by the ten largest. This clonotype appeared many times. What it binds is not known. The library was built for alpha chains, so this beta chain is an off-target read and its size means little. Time point indicated: sample taken at primary tumor resection. No cells were sorted before sequencing. The whole RNA sequenced was extracted from tumor, nontumor lung or frozen PBMC. There were roughly 78 donors, all of them untreated patients with early-stage non-small cell lung cancer. Trimming cost V 3 bases and J 3 bases, with 8 bases left between them. Germline loops: CDR1 SGHTA, CDR2 FQGNSA. The CDR3 covers 13 residues. Notes on the study in general: Compared with follow-up, resection was when ubiquitous expanded tumor TCRs appeared in blood more.

The sequence was collected from a male donor with early-stage non-small cell lung cancer. The chain couples TRBV7-2 to TRBJ2-5, with D possibly matching TRBD2 (6 bases). This sample comprised PBMCs, obtained at surgery. CDR3 protein: CASSFTGEETQYF. CDR3 coding DNA: TGTGCCAGCAGCTTTACGGGGGAAGAGACCCAGTACTTC.